This T cell receptor (beta chain) comes out of a study of vaccination and CD4 T cells after COVID-19. With the Oncomine TCR Beta short-read assay, DNA from cultured CD4+ T cells was sequenced. The template was genomic DNA from cultured CD4+ T cells. TCRdb re-analysed the PCR reads in MiXCR, keeping a single row per CDR3 protein. The sample has more than 9,500 distinct CDR3 sequences; 30% to 45% are singletons. Trimming stripped 6 bases from V and 4 bases from J, with 18 bases between. Germline V gene sequence: CDR1 MNHEY, CDR2 SVGEGT. This CDR3 spans 15 amino acids. This clonotype was detected only a few times. Antigen specificity is unknown. Treatment denoted: approximately nine-day PBMC culture with coronavirus spike peptide pools or control peptides (ViraFEST assay). It was before the COVID-19 pandemic (2011-2018) that the unexposed donor's CD4+ T cells were collected.

The chain uses TRBV6-2 or TRBV6-3 and TRBJ2-5; possibly TRBD1 or TRBD2 for D (5 bases each). This receptor was identified in a human donor in good health. The specimen was CD4+ T cells from blood, cultured in vitro. This CDR3 reads CASRHEGRQAETQYF. DNA of the CDR3: TGTGCCAGCAGGCATGAGGGACGTCAGGCAGAGACCCAGTACTTC.